These 23 T cell receptor beta chains came from one sample sequenced in a study of blood T cell repertoires in COVID-19. Generated by immunoSEQ multiplex PCR, the TCRdb table keeps only in-frame clones and is missing some. The table includes fewer than 150,000 clones, over 80% detected once. Material: PBMCs or T cells enriched from blood (not recorded which). The receptor source for this set is a man aged 25-45 years who had recovered from COVID-19.

This chain joins TRBV27 and TRBJ1-2; TRBD1 matches 10 bases. The CDR3 loop spans 15 amino acids. Germline V gene sequence: CDR1 MNHEY, CDR2 SMNVEV (reference sequence). Trimming cost V 6 bases and J 5 bases; bases outside gene matches: 9. CDR3 in amino acids: CASRPRQGAGYGYTF. The CDR3 DNA sequence: TGTGCCAGCAGACCTAGACAGGGGGCAGGGTATGGCTACACCTTC.

The rearrangement joins TRBV6-5 to TRBJ1-2; 7 bases fit TRBD1. Trimming removed 4 bases from V and 0 bases from J; junction bases left unmatched: 5. CDR3 length: 15 amino acids. Germline values: CDR1 MNHEY, CDR2 SVGAGI. CDR3 protein: CASSFRTGANYGYTF. CDR3 in DNA: TGTGCCAGCAGTTTTAGGACAGGAGCTAACTATGGCTACACCTTC.

This chain joins TRBV27 and TRBJ1-6; D gene uncertain. The CDR3 covers 14 residues. Between the trimmed V and J ends, which lost 8 bases and 3 bases, there was a span of 11 bases. In germline, CDR1 is MNHEY, CDR2 SMNVEV (reference sequence). The CDR3 sequence is CASRELLYNSPLHF. The CDR3 coding sequence is TGTGCCAGCCGGGAACTCCTCTATAATTCACCCCTCCACTTT.

This clone has ten or more counts. The genes are TRBV6-5 and TRBJ1-6; no reliable D call. CDR3 size: 14 residues. Deletions cut 6 bases from V and 2 bases from J, with 8 bases between. Germline V gene data show CDR1 as MNHEY and CDR2 as SVGAGI. CDR3 protein: CASSAGPYNSPLHF. The CDR3 DNA reads TGTGCCAGCAGCGCTGGGCCCTATAATTCACCCCTCCACTTT.

This rearrangement joins TRBV9 to TRBJ1-1; TRBD1 matches at 9 bases. The CDR3 extends over 15 amino acids. The germline V gene has CDR1 SGDLS and CDR2 YYNGEE. J was trimmed by 5 bases and V by 3 bases; bases with no gene match: 8. The CDR3 spells CASSDPGTGNTEAFF. The CDR3 DNA is TGTGCCAGCAGCGACCCCGGGACAGGGAATACTGAAGCTTTCTTT.

J is TRBJ1-1 and V is TRBV5-1, with TRBD1 matching over 9 bases. Unmatched junction bases numbered 7, after V lost 4 bases and J lost 3 bases. CDR3 length equals 15 residues. Germline V gene data show CDR1 as SGHRS and CDR2 as YFSETQ. The CDR3 here is CASSPDRGLDTEAFF. The CDR3 DNA reads TGCGCCAGCAGCCCGGACAGGGGTTTGGACACTGAAGCTTTCTTT. The entire variable domain, with the rest obtained from reference TRBV5-1 and TRBJ1-1, is as follows: KAGVTQTPRYLIKTRGQQVTLSCSPISGHRSVSWYQQTPGQGLQFLFEYFSETQRNKGNFPGRFSGRQFSNSRSEMNVSTLELGDSALYLCASSPDRGLDTEAFFGQGTRLTVV.

The gene calls are TRBV7-9 and TRBJ2-1; D possibly corresponds to TRBD1 (6 bases). V lost 1 base and J lost 4, with 8 bases in between. The CDR3 length is 14 residues. Germline CDR1 SEHNR, CDR2 FQNEAQ (reference sequence). In DNA, the CDR3 is TGTGCCAGCAGCTTAGGCGGACAGTACAATGAGCAGTTCTTC. Its translation is CASSLGGQYNEQFF.

The chain has TRBV25-1 and TRBJ1-4; maybe TRBD1 (6 bases). V gave up 1 base and J gave up 7 bases, with 13 bases separating them. The CDR3 has 15 amino acids. Germline V gene data show CDR1 as MGHDK and CDR2 as SYGVNS. The CDR3 region has the DNA TGTGCCAGCAGTGAATTTAGAGGGGGAATTGAAAAACTGTTTTTT. Translating gives CASSEFRGGIEKLFF. The full variable domain, its missing parts supplied by reference TRBV25-1 and TRBJ1-4, is EADIYQTPRYLVIGTGKKITLECSQTMGHDKMYWYQQDPGMELHLIHYSYGVNSTEKGDLSSESTVSRIRTEHFPLTLESARPSHTSQYLCASSEFRGGIEKLFFGSGTQLSVL.

V is TRBV29-1 and J is TRBJ2-5; 7 bases are a match to TRBD1. The CDR3 runs 12 residues. Germline loops: CDR1 SQVTM, CDR2 ANQGSEA. Trimming took 5 bases from V and 2 from J; bases not matched to a gene: 2. CDR3 region: CSVLQGQETQYF. The CDR3 bases are TGCAGCGTTTTACAGGGGCAAGAGACCCAGTACTTC.

This chain connects TRBV7-9 to TRBJ2-4; D perhaps matches TRBD2 (6 bases). V lost 5 bases, J lost 2 bases, and 13 bases lay in between. This CDR3 has 15 amino acids. CDR1 SEHNR and CDR2 FQNEAQ come from the germline V gene (reference sequence). The CDR3, as DNA: TGTGCCAGCAGCGTCGCGGGGAGCACCAAAAACATTCAGTACTTC. Amino acid sequence: CASSVAGSTKNIQYF.

This chain joins TRBV18 and TRBJ1-1; tentatively, D is TRBD1 (6 bases). Germline V gene sequence: CDR1 KGHSH, CDR2 LQKENI. The CDR3 spans 14 residues. Trimming took off 9 bases at V and 7 bases at J, with 21 bases between the two ends. CDR3 DNA sequence: TGTGCCAGTTCCCCCTCACAGGGCTTTCTTGAAGCTTTCTTT. Its translation is CASSPSQGFLEAFF.

The chain has TRBV2 and TRBJ2-5; D may be TRBD1 (6 bases). Trimming pared 5 bases from V and 3 bases from J, leaving 10 bases between. The CDR3 runs 13 residues. Germline-derived CDR1 and CDR2 are SNHLY and FYNNEI. CDR3 DNA sequence: TGTGCCAGCAGTTCCCGGACAGAAGAGACCCAGTACTTC. Protein product: CASSSRTEETQYF.

Only one count was recorded for this clone. The chain couples TRBV6-1 to TRBJ1-3; D ambiguous. The germline CDR1 and CDR2 sequences are MNHNS and SASEGT. The CDR3 sequence is 14 residues long. The germline V and J ends were trimmed by 3 bases and 0 bases, with 6 bases remaining between them. CDR3: CASSERPSGNTIYF. The DNA of the CDR3 is TGTGCCAGCAGTGAGCGCCCCTCTGGAAACACCATATATTTT.

This clone was detected only once. V usage is TRBV9 and J usage is TRBJ2-4, with 8 bases identical to TRBD2. In germline, CDR1 is SGDLS, CDR2 YYNGEE. This CDR3 region has 16 residues. The trim removed 0 bases at V and 2 bases at J, leaving 4 bases unmatched. The CDR3 sequence is CASSVAGGGTKNIQYF. DNA for the CDR3: TGTGCCAGCAGCGTAGCGGGAGGGGGGACCAAAAACATTCAGTACTTC.

The rearrangement uses TRBV7-6 and TRBJ2-2; 7 nucleotides agree with TRBD2. Germline assignment: CDR1 SGHVS and CDR2 FNYEAQ. V shed 1 base and J 0 bases; nucleotides not matched to a gene: 5. The length of the CDR3 is 17 residues. Written as DNA, the CDR3 is TGTGCCAGCAGCTTAGAGCCTAGCGGTACGAACACCGGGGAGCTGTTTTTT. This encodes CASSLEPSGTNTGELFF.

The V and J genes are TRBV5-1 and TRBJ1-3; tentatively, D is TRBD1 (5 bases). The CDR3 is made up of 15 amino acids. Germline lookup yields CDR1 SGHRS and CDR2 YFSETQ. V lost 0 bases and J lost 4, with 11 bases in between. The CDR3 spells CASSLDTGGGNTIYF. The CDR3 DNA reads as TGCGCCAGCAGCTTGGATACAGGCGGCGGAAACACCATATATTTT.

Concerning this clone: Compared with germline, one end of the junction differs, possibly owing to a read error. The CDR3 region is CVRSLAQNTGELFF. DNA for the CDR3: TGTGTCAGAAGCTTGGCACAGAACACCGGGGAGCTGTTTTTT. This chain links TRBV5-3 with TRBJ2-2, with D uncertain. TRBV5-3 has ORF status, its function being uncertain. The CDR3 is made up of 14 amino acids.

The gene calls are TRBV21-1 and TRBJ1-3; TRBD1 is the table's D call and was not checked against the DNA. TRBV21-1 is designated a pseudogene. This CDR3 spans 19 amino acids. The CDR3 sequence is CASSKWRGDRQTSGNTIYF. The CDR3 DNA is TGTGCCAGCAGCAAATGGAGGGGGGACAGACAAACCTCTGGAAACACCATATATTTT.

The gene calls are TRBV19 and TRBJ2-1, with 9 positions matching TRBD1. Germline V CDR1 and CDR2: LNHDA, SQIVND (reference sequence). The CDR3 totals 15 residues. After removal of 4 bases from V and 3 bases from J, the junction contained 4 bases not matched to a gene. Written as DNA, the CDR3 is TGTGCCAGTAGTAGAGACAGGGGGATCTACAATGAGCAGTTCTTC. Its translation: CASSRDRGIYNEQFF.

The V call is TRBV5-1, the J call TRBJ2-5, with TRBD1 matching over 9 bases. J gave up 5 bases and V 1 base, and 15 bases lay outside the gene matches. The germline V gene has CDR1 SGHRS and CDR2 YFSETQ. The CDR3 runs 18 residues. The DNA of the CDR3 is TGCGCCAGCAGCTTGACACCCCCGGGACAGGGCCCTGGGGAGACCCAGTACTTC. Amino acids: CASSLTPPGQGPGETQYF.

The chain couples TRBV5-6 to TRBJ2-3; D is unresolved. CDR1 is SGHDT and CDR2 is YYEEEE in the germline V gene. The germline V and J ends were trimmed by 0 bases and 6 bases, with 17 bases remaining between them. The CDR3 totals 16 residues. The CDR3 is CASSLGSDPFRDTQYF. DNA of the CDR3: TGTGCCAGCAGCTTGGGGAGCGACCCGTTTCGGGATACGCAGTATTTT. Complete variable domain (other parts from reference TRBV5-6 and TRBJ2-3): DAGVTQSPTHLIKTRGQQVTLRCSPKSGHDTVSWYQQALGQGPQFIFQYYEEEERQRGNFPDRFSGHQFPNYSSELNVNALLLGDSALYLCASSLGSDPFRDTQYFGPGTRLTVL.

The V call is TRBV5-6, the J call TRBJ1-5, with D unclear. CDR3 size: 14 residues. V gave up 0 bases and J gave up 0 bases, with 4 bases separating them. The V gene's germline CDR1 is SGHDT and CDR2 YYEEEE. The CDR3 DNA reads TGTGCCAGCAGCTTGGCCGGTAGCAATCAGCCCCAGCATTTT. It yields the protein CASSLAGSNQPQHF.

V usage is TRBV7-6 and J usage is TRBJ2-5; possibly TRBD1 for D (5 bases). CDR1 and CDR2 (germline): SGHVS, FNYEAQ. The CDR3 has 13 residues. Trimming removed 3 bases at V and 3 bases at J, with 8 bases between. CDR3 coding DNA: TGTGCCAGCAGCTTGTTGACAGAAGAGACCCAGTACTTC. It encodes CASSLLTEETQYF.